A selection of T cell receptor beta chains follows, all from one sample in a study of blood T cell repertoires in COVID-19. Clones were read by immunoSEQ multiplex PCR, and TCRdb kept only the in-frame ones, dropping some. The repertoire holds some 180,000 clones, with approximately 91% as singletons. The sample comprised peripheral blood. These receptors were taken from a man between 18 and 35 years old with COVID-19, enrolled during active disease. Both conserved end residues are part of each CDR3. D genes are given only for firm matches. Clone size is given for some rows only: seen once, a few or many times, or a class if the clone is expanded.

CDR3 DNA,CDR3 protein,J gene,D gene,clone size,V gene
TGTGCCAGCAGTTTATCGATGAGGACAGGGGTGGTCAACGAGCAGTACTTC,CASSLSMRTGVVNEQYF,TRBJ2-7,TRBD1,many,TRBV27
TGCAGCGTTCGGACAGGGCGAAGTCTGTACACTGAAGCTTTCTTT,CSVRTGRSLYTEAFF,TRBJ1-1,TRBD1,NA,TRBV29-1
TGCGCCAGCAGCCAAGATACTAGCTCTGGAAACACCATATATTTT,CASSQDTSSGNTIYF,TRBJ1-3,NA,once,TRBV4-3
TGCGCCAGCAGCTTGGTAGGTGCGGGGTCGAGCACTGAAGCTTTCTTT,CASSLVGAGSSTEAFF,TRBJ1-1,NA,NA,TRBV5-1
TGTGCCAGCAGCACCGGGACAAGGGCGGCCGGGTACTTC,CASSTGTRAAGYF,TRBJ2-7,NA,NA,TRBV12-3/TRBV12-4
TGTGCCATCAGTGCACCGGCGGGGGAGCAGTACTTC,CAISAPAGEQYF,TRBJ2-7,NA,NA,TRBV10-3
TGTGCCAGCAGTTTCACAGGGGGAAGAAACTATGGCTACACCTTC,CASSFTGGRNYGYTF,TRBJ1-2,TRBD1,NA,TRBV6-2/TRBV6-3
TGTGCCAGCAGCTCAGGTAAAACCCGGGACAGGGACCTCTATAGCAATCAGCCCCAGCATTTT,CASSSGKTRDRDLYSNQPQHF,TRBJ1-5,TRBD1,NA,TRBV7-3
TGTGCCAGCAGCCAAGTCGGCGGCCCAATCCCCTTCGGCTACACCTTC,CASSQVGGPIPFGYTF,TRBJ1-2,NA,few,TRBV3-1/TRBV3-2
TGTGCCAGCAGCCGGACTTTCTACGAGCAGTACTTC,CASSRTFYEQYF,TRBJ2-7,NA,NA,TRBV3-1/TRBV3-2
TGCGCCAGCAGCTCTAGCCCGGTGGGGGGCTCTGGAAACACCATATATTTT,CASSSSPVGGSGNTIYF,TRBJ1-3,NA,NA,TRBV5-1
TGTGCCACCAGTATTGGCCGGACGGGGTACAATGAGCAGTTCTTC,CATSIGRTGYNEQFF,TRBJ2-1,NA,NA,TRBV24-1
TGCGCCAGCAGCCAAGATGGGGACAGGGGAGACTATGGCTACACCTTC,CASSQDGDRGDYGYTF,TRBJ1-2,TRBD1,NA,TRBV4-3
TGTGCCGTCAGGGGGGCGGGAGTAATTAGAGAGACCCAGTACTTC,CAVRGAGVIRETQYF,TRBJ2-5,NA,NA,TRBV10-3
TGTGCCAGCAGCGTAGAGGCGGGAGTTGCCCAAGAGACCCAGTACTTC,CASSVEAGVAQETQYF,TRBJ2-5,TRBD2,NA,TRBV9
TGTGCCAGCACCCCTATGTGGGCAACAGATACGCAGTATTTT,CASTPMWATDTQYF,TRBJ2-3,NA,NA,TRBV6-5
TGTGCCAGCAGTTTCCCGGGGGAGGATGAGCAGTTCTTC,CASSFPGEDEQFF,TRBJ2-1,NA,NA,TRBV28
TGTGCCAGCAGCTCAGTCCGGGACATTATGTACCAAGAGACCCAGTACTTC,CASSSVRDIMYQETQYF,TRBJ2-5,NA,NA,TRBV7-9
TGTGCCAGCTGGATAGGGGGCGGCTACACCTTC,CASWIGGGYTF,TRBJ1-2,TRBD1,NA,TRBV2
TGCGCCAGCAGCTTGGGCGGCTCAAGTGAGCAGTACTTC,CASSLGGSSEQYF,TRBJ2-7,NA,NA,TRBV5-1
TGTGCCAGCAGCTCTCCGGGACAGGGTCGATACGAGCAGTACTTC,CASSSPGQGRYEQYF,TRBJ2-7,TRBD1,once,TRBV28
TGTGCCAGTATAGGAGGGTATAACACTGAAGCTTTCTTT,CASIGGYNTEAFF,TRBJ1-1,NA,NA,TRBV19
TGTGCCAGCAGCTTGGGCAGGGGGCTGGAGACCCAGTACTTC,CASSLGRGLETQYF,TRBJ2-5,TRBD1,NA,TRBV5-4
TGTGCCTGGAGGGTCGCAGGCGGGTATGGCTACACCTTC,CAWRVAGGYGYTF,TRBJ1-2,NA,NA,TRBV30
TGTGCCAGCAGTTACGGGCAGAACACTGAAGCTTTCTTT,CASSYGQNTEAFF,TRBJ1-1,NA,NA,TRBV6-5
TGTGCCAGCAGCCCCGCAGGGCAGCTCATGAACACTGAAGCTTTCTTT,CASSPAGQLMNTEAFF,TRBJ1-1,NA,NA,TRBV7-9
TGCGCCAGCAGCCAGAGGTGGACAGGGGGCACCGGGGAGCTGTTTTTT,CASSQRWTGGTGELFF,TRBJ2-2,TRBD1,NA,TRBV4-3